This is a list of T cell receptor beta chains from one sample in a study of CXCR3-negative and CXCR3-positive naive CD8 T cells. TCRdb re-called the 5' RACE reads and catalogs CDR3 proteins one per entry, DNA excluded. The ten top clones account for about 1.5%, within a sample of more than 65,000 distinct CDR3 sequences. Sequencing used naive CXCR3- CD8+ T cells from blood. Every receptor here comes from a human donor in good health. Some clones in this sample may be carry-over from other donors' samples. CDR3s include the opening cysteine and the closing phenylalanine or tryptophan. Fields, in order: clone size, J gene, V gene, CDR3 protein. A row's size may be missing; if present it is once, few, many or a size class.

>NA|TRBJ2-7|TRBV12-3/TRBV12-4
CASSSFLYEQYF
>NA|TRBJ2-7|TRBV20-1
CSARGQDSYEQYF
>NA|TRBJ2-3|TRBV12-3/TRBV12-4
CASSFTGTDTQYF
>NA|TRBJ2-3|TRBV5-5
CASSFIGLPNTDTQYF
>NA|TRBJ1-1|TRBV7-9
CASSAQGEDTEAFF
>NA|TRBJ1-5|TRBV4-1
CASSQDGWETPQHF
>NA|TRBJ2-7|TRBV28
CASSVLADAYEQYF
>NA|TRBJ2-5|TRBV29-1
CSVEGWASGRKETQYF
>NA|TRBJ1-1|TRBV28
CASSWDIANTEAFF
>NA|TRBJ2-7|TRBV28
CASSFPPYEQYF
>NA|TRBJ2-1|TRBV28
CASNHRLVDEQFF
>medium-sized|TRBJ2-1|TRBV20-1
CSASPSPGSYNEQFF
>NA|TRBJ2-6|TRBV29-1
CSVGGGSSGANVLTF
>NA|TRBJ2-7|TRBV27
CASSPRQRGYEQCF
>NA|TRBJ2-7|TRBV29-1
CSVSGTPSYEQYF
>NA|TRBJ2-7|TRBV7-9
CASSSPEGGWLEQYF
>NA|TRBJ2-1|TRBV5-1
CASSFLPQRSSYNEQFF
>NA|TRBJ2-7|TRBV7-8
CASSLAGSGAVRYEQYF
>NA|TRBJ1-1|TRBV7-9
CASSLEDGAEAFF
>NA|TRBJ2-1|TRBV7-6
CASSPEVQLYNEQFF
>NA|TRBJ2-5|TRBV28
CASSPYRGGTETQYF
>NA|TRBJ2-1|TRBV7-9
CASSSWDLRQIEDNEQFF
>NA|TRBJ2-7|TRBV4-2
CASSQDPGSYSYEQYF
>NA|TRBJ2-3|TRBV29-1
CSGILAGGGTDTQYF
>NA|TRBJ2-7|TRBV9
CASSASGSGYEQYF
>NA|TRBJ2-2|TRBV4-1
CASSQGELAGGPNTGELFF
>NA|TRBJ2-5|TRBV11-2
CASGLDAGRETQYF
>NA|TRBJ2-3|TRBV29-1
CSVEGDRADTQYF
>NA|TRBJ2-5|TRBV7-2
CASRLEGETQYF
>NA|TRBJ2-5|TRBV14
CASSQAPIDQGLGSSETQYF
>NA|TRBJ2-7|TRBV11-2
CASSPVNRQGVGEQYF
>NA|TRBJ2-7|TRBV9
CASSVGPGSYEQYF
>NA|TRBJ2-3|TRBV7-6
CASSLIHGGYADTQYF
>NA|TRBJ2-2|TRBV29-1
CSVLSANTLGTGELFF
>NA|TRBJ2-1|TRBV7-8
CASSLAPDGEQFF
>NA|TRBJ2-1|TRBV7-9
CASSYGGRHNEQFF
>NA|TRBJ1-2|TRBV20-1
CSARGQPNGYTF
>NA|TRBJ2-5|TRBV19
CASSILGVVETQYF
>NA|TRBJ1-6|TRBV7-3
CASSSTGESSPLHF
>NA|TRBJ2-7|TRBV7-9
CASSLASGRYEQYF
>NA|TRBJ2-3|TRBV23-1
CASSRGDYRSTDTQYF
>NA|TRBJ2-7|TRBV9
CASSVGGSFSYEQYF
>NA|TRBJ2-7|TRBV5-1
CASSLYGQGASHEQYF
>NA|TRBJ2-7|TRBV29-1
CSVGGTYEQYF
>NA|TRBJ2-1|TRBV2
CASSIAGSYNEQFF
>NA|TRBJ1-1|TRBV5-4
CASSQQQNTEAFF
>NA|TRBJ2-1|TRBV14
CASSQARRDHNEQFF
>NA|TRBJ2-5|TRBV9
CASSVDSDPGQETQYF
>NA|TRBJ2-3|TRBV5-4
CASSFGVISGALRTDTQYF
>NA|TRBJ2-1|TRBV6-6
CASSLDSLSYNEQFF
>NA|TRBJ1-6|TRBV7-9
CASSPSTGDHNSPLHF
>medium-sized|TRBJ2-4|TRBV7-8
CASSLGHRAKNIQYF
>NA|TRBJ1-2|TRBV20-1
CSARADGSFYGYTF
>NA|TRBJ1-5|TRBV4-1
CASSQDPQLQPQHF
>NA|TRBJ2-7|TRBV28
CASSWLGDGLYEQYF